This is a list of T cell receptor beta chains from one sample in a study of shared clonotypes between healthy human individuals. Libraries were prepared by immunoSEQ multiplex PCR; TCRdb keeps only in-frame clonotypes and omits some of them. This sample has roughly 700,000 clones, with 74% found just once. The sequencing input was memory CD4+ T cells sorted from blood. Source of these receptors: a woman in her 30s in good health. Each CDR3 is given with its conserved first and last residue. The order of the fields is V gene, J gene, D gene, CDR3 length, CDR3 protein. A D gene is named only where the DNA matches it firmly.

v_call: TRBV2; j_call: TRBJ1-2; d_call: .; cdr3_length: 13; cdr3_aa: CASSERGARGYTF
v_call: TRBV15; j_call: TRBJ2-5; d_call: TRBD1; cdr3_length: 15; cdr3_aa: CATSRSRDRALYQYF
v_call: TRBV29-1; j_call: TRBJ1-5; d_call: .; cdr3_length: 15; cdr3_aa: CSVSVGGKGNQPQHF
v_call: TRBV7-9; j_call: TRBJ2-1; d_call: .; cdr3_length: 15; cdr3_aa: CASSLAAGPYNEQFF
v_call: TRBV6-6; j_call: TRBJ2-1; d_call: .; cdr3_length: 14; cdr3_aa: CASSKRVQDHEQFF
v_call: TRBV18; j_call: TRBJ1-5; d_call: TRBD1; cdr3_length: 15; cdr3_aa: CASSPREGGSQPQHF
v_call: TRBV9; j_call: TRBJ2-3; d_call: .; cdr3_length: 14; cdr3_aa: CASSVESGRDTQYF
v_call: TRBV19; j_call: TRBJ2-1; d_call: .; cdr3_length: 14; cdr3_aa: CASRSLSQSNEQFF
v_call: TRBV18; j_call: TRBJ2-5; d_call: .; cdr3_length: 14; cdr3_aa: CASSPLGVQETQYF
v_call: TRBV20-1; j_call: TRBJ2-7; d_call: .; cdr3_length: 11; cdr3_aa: CSARFSPEQYF
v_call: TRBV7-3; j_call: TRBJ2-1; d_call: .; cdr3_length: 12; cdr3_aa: CASSPKGNEQFF
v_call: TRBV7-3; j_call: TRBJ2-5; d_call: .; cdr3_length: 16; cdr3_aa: CASSSPQVGAGETQYF
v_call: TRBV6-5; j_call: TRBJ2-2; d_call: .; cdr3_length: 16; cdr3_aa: CASSYEWQGTTGELFF
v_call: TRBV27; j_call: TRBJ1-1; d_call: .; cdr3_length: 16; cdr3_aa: CASSLSAAGGGTEAFF
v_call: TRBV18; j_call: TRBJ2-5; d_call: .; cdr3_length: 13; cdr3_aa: CASSSGVQETQYF
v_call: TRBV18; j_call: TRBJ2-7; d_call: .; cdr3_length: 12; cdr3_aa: CASSGQSPEQYF
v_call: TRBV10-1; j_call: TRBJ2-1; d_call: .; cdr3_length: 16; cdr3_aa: CASSESLVQSYNEQFF
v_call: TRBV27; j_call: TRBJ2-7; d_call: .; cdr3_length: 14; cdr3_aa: CASNLRQGLFEQYF
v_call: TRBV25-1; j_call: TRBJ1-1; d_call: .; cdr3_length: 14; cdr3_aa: CASSELGMNTEAFF
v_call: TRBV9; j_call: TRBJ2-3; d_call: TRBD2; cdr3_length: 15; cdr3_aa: CASSLSGGHTDTQYF
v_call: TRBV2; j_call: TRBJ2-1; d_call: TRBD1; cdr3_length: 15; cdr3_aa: CASSIRQGIYNEQFF
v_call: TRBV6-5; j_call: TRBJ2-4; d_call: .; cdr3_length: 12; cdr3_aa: CASRRGSGIQYF
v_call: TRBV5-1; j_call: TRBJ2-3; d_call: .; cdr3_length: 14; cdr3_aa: CASSPGGYTDTQYF
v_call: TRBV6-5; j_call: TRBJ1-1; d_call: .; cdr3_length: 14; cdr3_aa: CASSRGFGNTEAFF
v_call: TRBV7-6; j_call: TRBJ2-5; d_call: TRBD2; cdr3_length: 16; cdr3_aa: CASSLAPPGGQETQYF
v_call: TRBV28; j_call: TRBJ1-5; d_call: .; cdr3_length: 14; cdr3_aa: CASRDRAFNQPQHF
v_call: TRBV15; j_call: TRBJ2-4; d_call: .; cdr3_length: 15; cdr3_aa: CATSRGGLAKNIQYF
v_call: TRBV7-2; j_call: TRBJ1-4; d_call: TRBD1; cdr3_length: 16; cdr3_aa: CASSLVGTGSGEKLFF
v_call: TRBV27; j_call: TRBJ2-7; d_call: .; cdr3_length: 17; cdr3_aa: CASSFRPPGSSIYEQYF
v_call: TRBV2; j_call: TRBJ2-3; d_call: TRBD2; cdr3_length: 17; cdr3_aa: CASSEGLAGPSTDTQYF
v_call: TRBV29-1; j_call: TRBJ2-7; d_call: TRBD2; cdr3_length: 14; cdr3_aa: CSVRRLAESYEQYF
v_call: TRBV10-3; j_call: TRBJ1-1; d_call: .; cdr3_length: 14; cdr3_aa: CAISESAGGYEAFF
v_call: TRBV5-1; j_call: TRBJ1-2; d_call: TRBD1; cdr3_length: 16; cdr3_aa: CASSLVAGQGASGYTF
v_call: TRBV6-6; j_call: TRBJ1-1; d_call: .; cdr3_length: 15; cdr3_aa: CASSYSRSEGTEAFF
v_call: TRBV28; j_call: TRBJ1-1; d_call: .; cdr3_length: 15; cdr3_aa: CASSLSSGQSNEAFF
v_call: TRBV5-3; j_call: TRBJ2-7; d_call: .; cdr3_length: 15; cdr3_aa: CASSSTGVSSYEQYF
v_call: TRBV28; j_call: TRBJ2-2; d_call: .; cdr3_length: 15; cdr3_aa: CASNAGRRKTGELFF